This TCR beta chain stems from a study of CD8+ T cells in alopecia areata. About the research overall: Treated patients were given oral tofacitinib, which was dosed at 5 to 10 mg twice daily. The study's findings and limits: Lesional scalp displayed greater clonality than normal scalp, most notably in alopecia totalis/universalis.

Sequencing relied on a cDNA template that was reverse transcribed from extracted RNA. Measured with immunoSEQ multiplex PCR; TCRdb has only the in-frame clones, and not every one. This sample carries 100,000 to 150,000 clones, 35% to 40% of them seen once, and the ten largest clones take 2.5% to 3.5%. In regard to this clone: No antigen is known for it.

The germline V and J ends were trimmed by 4 bases and 4 bases, with 17 bases remaining between them. The CDR3 loop spans 15 amino acids. Germline CDR1 reads SGHDT; CDR2 reads YYEEEE. Isolation of CD4+ and CD8+ T cells from PBMCs was achieved by sorting. This receptor was identified in a human donor with alopecia areata. The V gene is TRBV5-6, the J gene TRBJ1-2; D uncertain. The sequenced material came from CD4+ T cells sorted from blood. Here the CDR3 reads CASSNAPGRVYGYTF. The DNA of the CDR3 is TGTGCCAGCAGCAATGCTCCGGGGAGAGTCTATGGCTACACCTTC.